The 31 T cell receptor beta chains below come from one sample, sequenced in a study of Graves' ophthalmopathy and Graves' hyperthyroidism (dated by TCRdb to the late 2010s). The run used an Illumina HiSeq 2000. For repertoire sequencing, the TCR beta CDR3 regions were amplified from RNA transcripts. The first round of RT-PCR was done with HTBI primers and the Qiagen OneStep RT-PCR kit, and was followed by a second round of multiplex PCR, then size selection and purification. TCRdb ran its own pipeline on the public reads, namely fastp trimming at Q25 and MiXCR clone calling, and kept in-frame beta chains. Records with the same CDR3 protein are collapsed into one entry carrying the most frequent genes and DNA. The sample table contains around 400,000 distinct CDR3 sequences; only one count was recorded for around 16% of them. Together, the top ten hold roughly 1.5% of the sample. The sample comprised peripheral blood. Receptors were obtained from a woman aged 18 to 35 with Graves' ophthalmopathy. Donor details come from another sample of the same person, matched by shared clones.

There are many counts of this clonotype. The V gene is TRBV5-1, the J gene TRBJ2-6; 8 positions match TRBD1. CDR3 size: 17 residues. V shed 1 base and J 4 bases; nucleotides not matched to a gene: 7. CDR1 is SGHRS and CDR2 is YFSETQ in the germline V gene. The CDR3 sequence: CASSLRDRRQGANVLTF. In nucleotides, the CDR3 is TGCGCCAGCAGCTTGCGGGACAGGAGGCAGGGGGCCAACGTCCTGACTTTC.

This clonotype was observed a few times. CDR3 region: CASSYRTAQETQYF. The CDR3 region has the DNA TGTGCCAGCAGTTACCGGACGGCACAAGAGACCCAGTACTTC. V is TRBV6-5 and J is TRBJ2-5, with D uncertain. V lost 2 bases and J 2 bases, leaving 9 bases between the germline ends. CDR3 length: 14 amino acids. Germline-derived CDR1 and CDR2 are MNHEY and SVGAGI.

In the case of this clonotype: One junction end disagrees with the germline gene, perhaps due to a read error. In DNA form, the CDR3 reads TGTGCCAGCAGTTACTCGACAGGCTCCTACGTGCAGTACTTC. It is translated as CASSYSTGSYVQYF. This sequence joins TRBV6-2 or TRBV6-3 and TRBJ2-7; weak D call: TRBD1 (6 bases). The CDR3 is 14 amino acids. CDR1 is MNHEY, CDR2 SVGEGT, per germline.

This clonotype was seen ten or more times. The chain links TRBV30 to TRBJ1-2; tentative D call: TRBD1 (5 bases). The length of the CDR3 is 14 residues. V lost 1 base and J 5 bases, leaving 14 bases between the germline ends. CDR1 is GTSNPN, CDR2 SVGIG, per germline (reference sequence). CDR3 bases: TGTGCCTGGAGTGGTGAGGGGATGGGATATGGCTACACCTTC. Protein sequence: CAWSGEGMGYGYTF.

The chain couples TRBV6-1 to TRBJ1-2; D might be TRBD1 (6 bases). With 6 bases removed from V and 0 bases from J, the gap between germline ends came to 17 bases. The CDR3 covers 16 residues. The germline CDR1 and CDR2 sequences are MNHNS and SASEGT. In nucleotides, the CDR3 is TGTGCCAGCAGGCTTGCGACAGGTCCAGCTAACTATGGCTACACCTTC. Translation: CASRLATGPANYGYTF.

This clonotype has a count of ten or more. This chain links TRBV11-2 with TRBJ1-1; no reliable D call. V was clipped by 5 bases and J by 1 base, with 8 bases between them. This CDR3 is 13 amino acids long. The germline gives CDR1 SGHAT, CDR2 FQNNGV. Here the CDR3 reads CASSTAQNTEAFF. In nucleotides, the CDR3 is TGTGCCAGCAGCACTGCCCAGAACACTGAAGCTTTCTTT.

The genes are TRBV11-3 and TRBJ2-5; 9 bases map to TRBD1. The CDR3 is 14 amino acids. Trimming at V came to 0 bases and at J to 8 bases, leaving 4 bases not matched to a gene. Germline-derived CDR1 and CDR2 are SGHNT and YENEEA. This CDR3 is CASSLEPGQGTQYF. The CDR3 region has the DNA TGTGCCAGCAGCTTAGAACCGGGACAGGGAACCCAGTACTTC.

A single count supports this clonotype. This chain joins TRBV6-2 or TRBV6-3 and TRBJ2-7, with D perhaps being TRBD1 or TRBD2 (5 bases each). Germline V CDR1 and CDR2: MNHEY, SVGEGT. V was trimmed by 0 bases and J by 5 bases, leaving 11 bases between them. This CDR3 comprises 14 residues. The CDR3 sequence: CASSYSSQEDEQYF. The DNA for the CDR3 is TGTGCCAGCAGTTACTCGTCACAGGAGGACGAGCAGTACTTC.

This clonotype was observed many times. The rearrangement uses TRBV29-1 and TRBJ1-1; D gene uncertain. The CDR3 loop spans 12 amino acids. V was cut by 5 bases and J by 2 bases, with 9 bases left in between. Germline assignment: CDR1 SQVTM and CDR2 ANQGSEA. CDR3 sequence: CSVFGVNTEAFF. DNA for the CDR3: TGCAGCGTTTTCGGGGTTAACACTGAAGCTTTCTTT.

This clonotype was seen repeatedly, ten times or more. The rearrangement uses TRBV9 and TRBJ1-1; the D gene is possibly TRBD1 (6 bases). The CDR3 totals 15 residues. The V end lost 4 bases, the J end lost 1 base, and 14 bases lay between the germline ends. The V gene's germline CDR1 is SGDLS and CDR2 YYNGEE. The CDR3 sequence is CASSFTTGGNTEAFF. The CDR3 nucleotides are TGTGCCAGCAGCTTTACGACAGGAGGGAACACTGAAGCTTTCTTT. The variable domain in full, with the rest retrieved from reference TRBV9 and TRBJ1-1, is DSGVTQTPKHLITATGQRVTLRCSPRSGDLSVYWYQQSLDQGLQFLIQYYNGEERAKGNILERFSAQQFPDLHSELNLSSLELGDSALYFCASSFTTGGNTEAFFGQGTRLTVV.

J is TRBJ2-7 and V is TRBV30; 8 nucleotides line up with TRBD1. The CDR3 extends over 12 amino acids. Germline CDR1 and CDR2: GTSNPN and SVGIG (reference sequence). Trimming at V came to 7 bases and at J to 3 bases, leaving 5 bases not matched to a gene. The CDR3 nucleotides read TGTGCCTCTATCGACAGGGGCTACGAGCAGTACTTC. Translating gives CASIDRGYEQYF.

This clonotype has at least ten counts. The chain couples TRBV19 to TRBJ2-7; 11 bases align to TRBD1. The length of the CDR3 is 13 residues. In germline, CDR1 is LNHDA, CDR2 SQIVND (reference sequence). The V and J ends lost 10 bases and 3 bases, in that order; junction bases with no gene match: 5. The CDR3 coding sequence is TGTGCCACACTGGGACAGGGGGGCTACGAGCAGTACTTC. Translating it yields CATLGQGGYEQYF.

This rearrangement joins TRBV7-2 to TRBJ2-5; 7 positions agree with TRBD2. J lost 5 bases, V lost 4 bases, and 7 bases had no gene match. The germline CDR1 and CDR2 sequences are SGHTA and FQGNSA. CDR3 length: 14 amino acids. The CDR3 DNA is TGTGCCAGCAGCTGGGAGGGAGGGTGGGAGACCCAGTACTTC. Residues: CASSWEGGWETQYF.

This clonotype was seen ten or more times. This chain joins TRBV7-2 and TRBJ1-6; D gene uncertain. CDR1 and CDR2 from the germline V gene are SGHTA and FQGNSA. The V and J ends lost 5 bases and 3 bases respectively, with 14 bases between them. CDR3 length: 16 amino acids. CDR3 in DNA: TGTGCCAGCAGCCTCGGTTCGGGTTTCTATAATTCACCCCTCCACTTT. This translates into CASSLGSGFYNSPLHF.

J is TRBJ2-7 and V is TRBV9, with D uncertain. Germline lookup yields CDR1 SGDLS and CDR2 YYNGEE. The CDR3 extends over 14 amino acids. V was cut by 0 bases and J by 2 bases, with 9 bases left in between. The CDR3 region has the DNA TGTGCCAGCAGCGTAGGGGTGGCTCCCTACGAGCAGTACTTC. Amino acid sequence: CASSVGVAPYEQYF. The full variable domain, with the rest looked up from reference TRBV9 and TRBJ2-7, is DSGVTQTPKHLITATGQRVTLRCSPRSGDLSVYWYQQSLDQGLQFLIQYYNGEERAKGNILERFSAQQFPDLHSELNLSSLELGDSALYFCASSVGVAPYEQYFGPGTRLTVT.

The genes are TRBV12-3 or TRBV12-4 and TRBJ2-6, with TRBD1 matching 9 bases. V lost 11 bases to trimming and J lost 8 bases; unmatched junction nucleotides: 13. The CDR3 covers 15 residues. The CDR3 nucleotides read TGTGCCGCGGGACAGGGCCCTCTCTCGACCAACGTCCTGACTTTC. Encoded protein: CAAGQGPLSTNVLTF.

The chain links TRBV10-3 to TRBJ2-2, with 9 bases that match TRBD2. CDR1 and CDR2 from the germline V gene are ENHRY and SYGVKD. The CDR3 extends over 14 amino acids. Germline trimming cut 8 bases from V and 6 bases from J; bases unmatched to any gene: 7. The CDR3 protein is CAISPGLASGELFF. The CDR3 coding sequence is TGTGCCATCTCCCCGGGACTAGCTTCCGGGGAGCTGTTTTTT.

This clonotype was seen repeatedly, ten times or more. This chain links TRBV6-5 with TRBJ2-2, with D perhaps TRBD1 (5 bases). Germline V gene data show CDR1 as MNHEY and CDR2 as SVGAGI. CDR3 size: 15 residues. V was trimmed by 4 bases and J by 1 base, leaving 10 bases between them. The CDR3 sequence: CASSSGWKNTGELFF. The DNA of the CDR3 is TGTGCCAGCAGTTCAGGGTGGAAGAACACCGGGGAGCTGTTTTTT.

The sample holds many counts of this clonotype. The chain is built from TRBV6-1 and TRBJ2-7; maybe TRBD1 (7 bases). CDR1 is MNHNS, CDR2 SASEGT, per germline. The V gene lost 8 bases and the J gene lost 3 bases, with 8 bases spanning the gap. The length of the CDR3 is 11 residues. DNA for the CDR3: TGTGCCAGCCAGGGGGGCTACGAGCAGTACTTC. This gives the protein CASQGGYEQYF.

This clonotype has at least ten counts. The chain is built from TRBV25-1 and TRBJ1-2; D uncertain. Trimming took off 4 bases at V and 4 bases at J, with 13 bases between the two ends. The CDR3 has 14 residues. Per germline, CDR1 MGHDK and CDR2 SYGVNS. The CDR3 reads CASSVSGSLYGYTF. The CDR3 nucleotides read TGTGCCAGCAGTGTGTCAGGTTCCCTCTATGGCTACACCTTC.

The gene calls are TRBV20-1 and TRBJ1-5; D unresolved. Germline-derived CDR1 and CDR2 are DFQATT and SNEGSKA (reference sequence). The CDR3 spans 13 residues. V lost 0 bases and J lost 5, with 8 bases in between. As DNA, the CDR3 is TGCAGTGCTAGAGAGGGTGGCGATCAGCCCCAGCATTTT. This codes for CSAREGGDQPQHF.

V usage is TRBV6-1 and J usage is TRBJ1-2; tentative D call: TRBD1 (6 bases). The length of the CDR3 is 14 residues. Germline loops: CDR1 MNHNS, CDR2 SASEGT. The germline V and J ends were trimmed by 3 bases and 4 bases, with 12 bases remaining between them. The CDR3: CASSDSGGPYGYTF. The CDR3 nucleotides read TGTGCCAGCAGTGATAGTGGGGGCCCCTATGGCTACACCTTC.

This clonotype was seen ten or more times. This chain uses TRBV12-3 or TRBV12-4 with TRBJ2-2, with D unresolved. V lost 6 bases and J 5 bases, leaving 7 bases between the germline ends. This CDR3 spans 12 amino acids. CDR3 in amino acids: CASRENTGELFF. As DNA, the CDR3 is TGTGCCAGCAGAGAAAATACCGGGGAGCTGTTTTTT.

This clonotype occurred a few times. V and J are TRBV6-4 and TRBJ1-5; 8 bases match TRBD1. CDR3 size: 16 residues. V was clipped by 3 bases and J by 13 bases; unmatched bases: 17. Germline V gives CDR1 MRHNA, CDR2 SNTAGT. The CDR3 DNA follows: TGTGCCAGCAGTGATATTGGCAGGGGGCGCAGTCAGACTCAGCATTTT. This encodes CASSDIGRGRSQTQHF.

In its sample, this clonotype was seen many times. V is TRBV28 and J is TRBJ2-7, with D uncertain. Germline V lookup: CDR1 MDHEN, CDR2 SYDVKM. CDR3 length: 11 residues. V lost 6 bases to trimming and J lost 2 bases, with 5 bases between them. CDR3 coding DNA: TGTGCCAGCAGGTCAGCCTACGAGCAGTACTTC. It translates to CASRSAYEQYF.

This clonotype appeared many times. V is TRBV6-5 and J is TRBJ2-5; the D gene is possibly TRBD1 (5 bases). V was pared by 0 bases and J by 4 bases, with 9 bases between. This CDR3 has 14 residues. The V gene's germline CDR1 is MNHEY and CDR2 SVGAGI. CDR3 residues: CASSYSQGGETQYF. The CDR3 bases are TGTGCCAGCAGTTACTCGCAGGGTGGAGAGACCCAGTACTTC.

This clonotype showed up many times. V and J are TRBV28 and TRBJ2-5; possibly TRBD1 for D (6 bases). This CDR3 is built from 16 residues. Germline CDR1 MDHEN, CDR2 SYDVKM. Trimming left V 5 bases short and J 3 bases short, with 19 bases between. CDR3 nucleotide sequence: TGTGCCAGCAGTACCAGGGGCCTTGCAGGGAAAGAGACCCAGTACTTC. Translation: CASSTRGLAGKETQYF.

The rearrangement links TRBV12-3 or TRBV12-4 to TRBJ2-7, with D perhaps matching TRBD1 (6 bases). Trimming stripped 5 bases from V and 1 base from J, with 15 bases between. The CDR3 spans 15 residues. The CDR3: CASSPTTRGSYEQYF. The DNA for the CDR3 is TGTGCCAGCAGTCCCACCACCAGGGGTTCCTACGAGCAGTACTTC.

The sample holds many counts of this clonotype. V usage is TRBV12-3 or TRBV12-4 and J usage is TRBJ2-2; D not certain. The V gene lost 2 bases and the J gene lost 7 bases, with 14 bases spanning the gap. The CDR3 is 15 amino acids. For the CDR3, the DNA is TGTGCCAGCAGTTTATGGTGGCAGAGTGGCGGGGAGCTGTTTTTT. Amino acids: CASSLWWQSGGELFF.

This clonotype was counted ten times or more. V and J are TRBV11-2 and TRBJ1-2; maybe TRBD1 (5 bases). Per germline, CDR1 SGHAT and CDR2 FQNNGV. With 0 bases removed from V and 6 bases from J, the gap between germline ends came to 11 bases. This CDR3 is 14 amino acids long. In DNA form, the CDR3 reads TGTGCCAGCAGCTTAGAGGCAGGGATGAATGGCTACACCTTC. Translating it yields CASSLEAGMNGYTF.

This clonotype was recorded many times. The DNA for the CDR3 is TGTGCCAGTAGTACAGGACGAGGCACTGAAGCTTTCTTT. Its translation: CASSTGRGTEAFF. The chain is built from TRBV19 and TRBJ1-1; no clear D. Trimming cost V 4 bases and J 4 bases, with 10 bases left between them. The CDR3 has 13 amino acids. Germline-derived CDR1 and CDR2 are LNHDA and SQIVND (reference sequence).